This passage covers 25 T cell receptor beta chains from one sample sequenced in a study of naive and memory T cell subsets. The beta constant-region primer was an equimolar mix of two oligonucleotides covering TRBC1 and TRBC2. TCRdb reprocessed the UMI-ligation and nested PCR reads via MiXCR and lists one record per CDR3 protein. The sample comprises around 35,000 distinct CDR3 sequences, 13% of which are singletons, and 22% rests with the top ten. Specimen: effector memory CD4+ T cells from blood. The sample's subset: effector memory, CD45RA- CD27-. All receptors come from a human donor in good health.

CDR3 in amino acids: CASSYQGEQFF. The CDR3 bases are TGTGCCAGCAGTTACCAGGGAGAGCAGTTCTTC. The rearrangement uses TRBV6-6 and TRBJ2-1, with D possibly matching TRBD1 (5 bases). This CDR3 is built from 11 residues. Germline CDR1 MNHNY, CDR2 SVGAGI (reference sequence). V lost 2 bases to trimming and J lost 10 bases, with 6 bases between them.

The chain is built from TRBV5-6 and TRBJ2-7, with TRBD2 as a possible D gene (7 bases). The germline V gene has CDR1 SGHDT and CDR2 YYEEEE. Trimming took off 2 bases at V and 0 bases at J, with 12 bases between the two ends. The length of the CDR3 is 15 residues. The CDR3 DNA is TGTGCCAGCAGCTTAGGCGGGGGCGGCTCCTACGAGCAGTACTTC. Translated, it gives CASSLGGGGSYEQYF.

This clonotype has just a few counts. V is TRBV6-6 and J is TRBJ2-7; D gene unclear. CDR3 length: 12 amino acids. V gave up 7 bases and J gave up 0 bases, with 7 bases separating them. Germline V lookup: CDR1 MNHNY, CDR2 SVGAGI (reference sequence). The CDR3 DNA reads TGTGCCAGCACTGAGGTCTCCTACGAGCAGTACTTC. Translated, it gives CASTEVSYEQYF.

The table lists this clonotype with a few counts. This chain joins TRBV6-2 or TRBV6-3 and TRBJ2-2; 9 bases are a match to TRBD2. The CDR3 is 16 residues long. V gave up 6 bases and J gave up 5 bases; unmatched junction bases: 10. The V gene's germline CDR1 is MNHEY and CDR2 SVGEGT. This CDR3 is CASSPLAGKGTGELFF. CDR3 DNA: TGTGCCAGCAGCCCACTAGCGGGCAAAGGGACCGGGGAGCTGTTTTTT.

This clonotype was seen repeatedly, ten times or more. The gene calls are TRBV15 and TRBJ1-1; D is unclear. The CDR3 consists of 14 residues. The V end was cut by 0 bases, the J end by 2 bases, with 7 bases between. Per germline, CDR1 LNHNV and CDR2 YYDKDF (reference sequence). The DNA for the CDR3 is TGTGCCACCAGCAGAGATAGGTCCAACACTGAAGCTTTCTTT. It encodes CATSRDRSNTEAFF.

By share of the sample, this clonotype is medium-sized. This chain's CDR3 is CASSAGLAFHEQYF. The CDR3 bases are TGTGCCAGCAGTGCTGGACTAGCATTCCACGAGCAGTACTTC. The chain couples TRBV6-1 to TRBJ2-7; 8 bases agree with TRBD2. Losses at the gene ends were 4 bases for V and 5 bases for J; bases not matched to a gene: 7. The CDR3 runs 14 residues. Germline CDR1 is MNHNS and CDR2 is SASEGT.

The rearrangement links TRBV20-1 to TRBJ2-2, with D possibly being TRBD1 (6 bases). This CDR3 spans 13 amino acids. V gave up 8 bases and J gave up 4 bases, with 14 bases separating them. Germline CDR1 is DFQATT and CDR2 is SNEGSKA (reference sequence). The CDR3 here is CSLRVGGTGELFF. The CDR3, as DNA: TGCAGTCTGCGCGTAGGGGGCACCGGGGAGCTGTTTTTT.

The sample holds many counts of this clonotype. This chain joins TRBV27 and TRBJ2-7; 7 positions match TRBD1. The CDR3 extends over 14 amino acids. V shed 5 bases, J shed 2 bases, and the junction held 6 bases outside the gene matches. Germline CDR1 reads MNHEY; CDR2 reads SMNVEV (reference sequence). The CDR3 coding sequence is TGTGCCAGCAGTGTGCGTGGGACAGCCTACGAGCAGTACTTC. It translates to CASSVRGTAYEQYF.

V is TRBV28 and J is TRBJ2-6, with D tentatively TRBD1 (6 bases). Trimming cost V 7 bases and J 2 bases, with 18 bases left between them. CDR3 length: 17 residues. Looked up from germline, CDR1 is MDHEN and CDR2 is SYDVKM. CDR3 nucleotides: TGTGCCAGCAAGGAGGAGGCGGACAGAGCTGGGGCCAACGTCCTGACTTTC. Translated: CASKEEADRAGANVLTF.

Here the CDR3 DNA reads TGTGCCAGCACCCCCGGGACTAGCGGGAGAGTAGGTTCCTTTCTGAGCTCCTACAATGAGCAGTTCTTC. Translating gives CASTPGTSGRVGSFLSSYNEQFF. The rearrangement uses TRBV5-5 and TRBJ2-1, with 14 bases that match TRBD2. The CDR3 is 23 residues long. Losses at the gene ends were 6 bases for V and 0 bases for J; bases not matched to a gene: 23. In germline, CDR1 is SGHKS, CDR2 YYEKEE (reference sequence).

This clonotype was found many times. The chain combines TRBV7-3 with TRBJ2-1; D call uncertain. CDR3 size: 16 residues. With 5 bases removed from V and 0 bases from J, the gap between germline ends came to 14 bases. Germline values: CDR1 SGHTA, CDR2 FQGTGA. The CDR3 loop is CASSQNSFGSYNEQFF. The CDR3 nucleotides are TGTGCCAGCAGCCAAAACAGTTTTGGCTCCTACAATGAGCAGTTCTTC. Using reference TRBV7-3 and TRBJ2-1 for the parts outside the CDR3, the full variable domain is GAGVSQTPSNKVTEKGKYVELRCDPISGHTALYWYRQSLGQGPEFLIYFQGTGAADDSGLPNDRFFAVRPEGSVSTLKIQRTERGDSAVYLCASSQNSFGSYNEQFFGPGTRLTVL.

This chain joins TRBV13 and TRBJ2-1, with TRBD2 identical over 7 bases. Germline lookup yields CDR1 PRHDT and CDR2 FYEKMQ (reference sequence). The V and J ends lost 7 bases and 3 bases, in that order; junction bases with no gene match: 9. The CDR3 consists of 15 residues. The CDR3 sequence: CASTVWEGSYNEQFF. The CDR3 DNA follows: TGTGCCAGCACCGTGTGGGAGGGTAGCTACAATGAGCAGTTCTTC.

This clonotype was observed at least ten times. The chain couples TRBV4-2 to TRBJ2-3, with TRBD2 matching 8 bases. Losses at the gene ends were 5 bases for V and 6 bases for J; bases not matched to a gene: 10. The CDR3 is 15 amino acids. Germline V CDR1 and CDR2: LGHNA, YNFKEQ. In DNA, the CDR3 is TGTGCCAGCAGCTATGGGACTAGTGATGATGATACGCAGTATTTT. Translating it yields CASSYGTSDDDTQYF.

By share, this clonotype counts as medium-sized. The chain is built from TRBV7-9 and TRBJ2-2; a possible D gene is TRBD2 (6 bases). This CDR3 region has 14 residues. Trimming stripped 5 bases from V and 7 bases from J, with 14 bases between. CDR1 is SEHNR and CDR2 is FQNEAQ in the germline V gene (reference sequence). CDR3 in amino acids: CASSTPSVVGELFF. The CDR3 DNA is TGTGCCAGCAGCACACCTAGCGTTGTCGGGGAGCTGTTTTTT. Looking up the rest from reference TRBV7-9 and TRBJ2-2 gives the full variable domain: DTGVSQNPRHKITKRGQNVTFRCDPISEHNRLYWYRQTLGQGPEFLTYFQNEAQLEKSRLLSDRFSAERPKGSFSTLEIQRTEQGDSAMYLCASSTPSVVGELFFGEGSRLTVL.

This clonotype appeared a few times. The gene calls are TRBV23-1 and TRBJ2-7; TRBD2 might be the D (6 bases). TRBV23-1 is filed as an ORF, its function uncertain. The CDR3 runs 18 residues. V was trimmed by 0 bases and J by 2 bases, leaving 20 bases between them. The CDR3 reads CASSQSLSSGTIPYEQYF. DNA of the CDR3: TGCGCCAGCAGTCAATCCCTTAGTAGCGGTACCATCCCCTACGAGCAGTACTTC.

V and J are TRBV7-2 and TRBJ2-5; possibly TRBD2 for D (6 bases). The CDR3 has 15 residues. The ends were cut back, 1 base at V and 2 bases at J, with 11 bases in the middle. Germline V lookup: CDR1 SGHTA, CDR2 FQGNSA. The CDR3 DNA follows: TGTGCCAGCAGCTTAGATCAGGGAGGTCAAGAGACCCAGTACTTC. This gives the protein CASSLDQGGQETQYF. Drawing the rest from reference TRBV7-2 and TRBJ2-5, the complete variable domain is GAGVSQSPSNKVTEKGKDVELRCDPISGHTALYWYRQSLGQGLEFLIYFQGNSAPDKSGLPSDRFSAERTGGSVSTLTIQRTQQEDSAVYLCASSLDQGGQETQYFGPGTRLLVL.

The chain links TRBV20-1 to TRBJ1-5; D is ambiguous. V lost 3 bases to trimming and J lost 6 bases, with 15 bases between them. CDR3 length: 14 residues. In germline, CDR1 is DFQATT, CDR2 SNEGSKA (reference sequence). The DNA of the CDR3 is TGCAGTGCTAGTAGAAAGGCCGGAAGTCAGCCCCAGCATTTT. Translation gives CSASRKAGSQPQHF.

The chain couples TRBV28 to TRBJ1-6, with a tentative D call TRBD1 (6 bases). Germline V lookup: CDR1 MDHEN, CDR2 SYDVKM. The V end lost 8 bases, the J end lost 6 bases, and 11 bases lay between the germline ends. The CDR3 runs to 13 residues. The CDR3 sequence: CASRGGGNSPLHF. CDR3 bases: TGTGCCAGCCGGGGAGGGGGTAATTCACCCCTCCACTTT.

This clonotype was observed a few times. The V gene is TRBV20-1, the J gene TRBJ2-7; D remains unclear. Germline assignment: CDR1 DFQATT and CDR2 SNEGSKA (reference sequence). V was cut by 3 bases and J by 5 bases, with 8 bases left in between. This CDR3 has 11 amino acids. The CDR3 DNA follows: TGCAGTGCTAGTTGGGCGCACGAGCAGTACTTC. Protein: CSASWAHEQYF.

J is TRBJ2-2 and V is TRBV5-4; TRBD1 or TRBD2 may be the D gene (6 bases each). The CDR3 totals 16 residues. Trimming pared 0 bases from V and 6 bases from J, leaving 15 bases between. CDR1 is SGHNT and CDR2 is YYREEE in the germline V gene (reference sequence). CDR3 protein: CASSLAGGVIAGELFF. CDR3 nucleotide sequence: TGTGCCAGCAGCTTGGCCGGGGGCGTAATAGCCGGGGAGCTGTTTTTT.

The chain combines TRBV9 with TRBJ2-5; no clear D gene. V was cut by 3 bases and J by 5 bases, with 8 bases left in between. The CDR3 loop spans 12 amino acids. The germline V gene has CDR1 SGDLS and CDR2 YYNGEE. The chain's CDR3 is CASSAMTETQYF. DNA of the CDR3: TGTGCCAGCAGCGCCATGACGGAGACCCAGTACTTC.

The chain's CDR3 is CSASVSNDRGKGQPQHF. For the CDR3, the DNA is TGCAGTGCTAGTGTCTCGAATGACAGGGGAAAGGGTCAGCCCCAGCATTTT. The V and J genes are TRBV20-1 and TRBJ1-5; 8 nucleotides match TRBD1. The V and J ends lost 3 bases and 6 bases, in that order; junction bases with no gene match: 16. Per the germline V gene, CDR1 is DFQATT and CDR2 is SNEGSKA (reference sequence). The CDR3 is 17 residues long.

This chain connects TRBV20-1 to TRBJ2-3; D uncertain. This CDR3 contains 13 residues. Trimming shortened V by 4 bases and J by 0 bases, and 8 bases separated the two germline ends. Germline CDR1 DFQATT, CDR2 SNEGSKA (reference sequence). As DNA, the CDR3 is TGCAGTGCTAAAGTTTTCAGCACAGATACGCAGTATTTT. Amino acid sequence: CSAKVFSTDTQYF.

This clonotype was recorded at least ten times. V gene TRBV27 combines with J gene TRBJ2-3; D is tentatively TRBD1 or TRBD2 (5 bases each). Germline CDR1 MNHEY, CDR2 SMNVEV (reference sequence). Trimming took 7 bases from V and 5 from J, leaving 19 bases between them. The CDR3 runs to 15 residues. CDR3 in DNA: TGTGCCAGCACAAAACTAGGGCGTGGGGGAGATACGCAGTATTTT. Encoded protein: CASTKLGRGGDTQYF.

This clonotype has more than one count but fewer than ten. This sequence joins TRBV11-2 and TRBJ2-5; D ambiguous. V was clipped by 2 bases and J by 2 bases, with 12 bases between them. Germline V gene lookup returns CDR1 SGHAT and CDR2 FQNNGV. The CDR3 is 15 amino acids. The CDR3 nucleotides are TGTGCCAGCAGCTTATTGATGGGGTCACAAGAGACCCAGTACTTC. It specifies CASSLLMGSQETQYF.